Below, 17 T cell receptor beta chains from the same sample are listed, as sequenced in a study of blood T cell repertoires in COVID-19. Generated by immunoSEQ multiplex PCR, the TCRdb table keeps only in-frame clones and is missing some. The sample has approximately 330,000 clones, nearly 90% seen once. Input material: peripheral blood. The receptors stem from a woman in her thirties or forties with COVID-19, enrolled during active disease.

The rearrangement links TRBV9 to TRBJ2-1; D possibly corresponds to TRBD2 (6 bases). Germline V gene sequence: CDR1 SGDLS, CDR2 YYNGEE. This CDR3 has 16 amino acids. V lost 0 bases, J lost 0 bases, and 10 bases lay in between. DNA of the CDR3: TGTGCCAGCAGCGTAGCTGTGACTAGCTCCTACAATGAGCAGTTCTTC. It specifies CASSVAVTSSYNEQFF.

This sequence joins TRBV6-6 and TRBJ1-4, with a weak D call TRBD1 (6 bases). Germline loops: CDR1 MNHNY, CDR2 SVGAGI (reference sequence). The ends were cut back, 8 bases at V and 7 bases at J, with 8 bases in the middle. The CDR3 totals 11 residues. DNA for the CDR3: TGTGCCAGCGGACAGAGTGAAAAACTGTTTTTT. It translates to CASGQSEKLFF.

The genes are TRBV10-3 and TRBJ1-2, with TRBD1 identical over 12 bases. Germline values: CDR1 ENHRY, CDR2 SYGVKD. The CDR3 loop spans 15 amino acids. The junction had 6 bases not matched to a gene; V was cut back by 2 bases and J by 8 bases. This CDR3 is CAISEPGQGAYGYTF. The CDR3 DNA follows: TGTGCCATCAGTGAGCCGGGACAGGGGGCATACGGCTACACCTTC.

V gene TRBV6-5 combines with J gene TRBJ2-7; TRBD2 is a possible D gene (7 bases). CDR3 length: 14 residues. Germline loops: CDR1 MNHEY, CDR2 SVGAGI. Trimming shortened V by 3 bases and J by 9 bases, and 18 bases separated the two germline ends. The CDR3 bases are TGTGCCAGCAGTTATAACGGGGGGCGCGGTGGGCAGTACTTC. Its protein product is CASSYNGGRGGQYF.

This clone was picked up one time. In DNA, the CDR3 is TGTGCCAGCAGCGGCCCGACAGGGGTCGGAACCGGGGAGCTGTTTTTT. This codes for CASSGPTGVGTGELFF. V and J are TRBV9 and TRBJ2-2, with TRBD1 matching over 8 bases. Unmatched junction bases numbered 9, after V lost 3 bases and J lost 5 bases. This CDR3 has 16 amino acids. Germline V CDR1 and CDR2: SGDLS, YYNGEE.

The rearrangement joins TRBV27 to TRBJ1-2; 9 positions agree with TRBD1. Germline V CDR1 and CDR2: MNHEY, SMNVEV (reference sequence). V lost 0 bases and J lost 5; bases outside the gene matches: 4. The CDR3 length is 15 residues. CDR3 DNA: TGTGCCAGCAGTTTATCGGGGACAGGGAATTATGGCTACACCTTC. Amino acid sequence: CASSLSGTGNYGYTF.

The CDR3 coding sequence is TGCAGCGTTGCGTCGGGTGCGGGAGAAGAGACCCAGTACTTC. Protein product: CSVASGAGEETQYF. V is TRBV29-1 and J is TRBJ2-5, with 7 bases matching TRBD2. CDR1 is SQVTM, CDR2 ANQGSEA, per germline. The CDR3 length is 14 residues. With 4 bases clipped from V and 3 bases from J, the junction kept 8 bases outside the gene matches.

The CDR3 region is CASSADRGRVTDTQYF. The CDR3 region has the DNA TGTGCCAGCAGCGCAGACAGGGGGCGCGTGACAGATACGCAGTATTTT. The chain joins TRBV5-6 to TRBJ2-3; TRBD1 matches at 10 bases. The germline CDR1 and CDR2 sequences are SGHDT and YYEEEE. The CDR3 has 16 amino acids. The ends lost 4 bases at V and 3 bases at J; junction bases unmatched: 8. Variable domain in full (rest from reference TRBV5-6 and TRBJ2-3): DAGVTQSPTHLIKTRGQQVTLRCSPKSGHDTVSWYQQALGQGPQFIFQYYEEEERQRGNFPDRFSGHQFPNYSSELNVNALLLGDSALYLCASSADRGRVTDTQYFGPGTRLTVL.

This sequence joins TRBV11-2 and TRBJ2-3; 9 positions agree with TRBD1. V dropped 5 bases and J dropped 4; count of bases not matched to a gene: 10. This CDR3 spans 16 amino acids. Germline V gene lookup returns CDR1 SGHAT and CDR2 FQNNGV. The CDR3 protein is CASSLRTGELADTQYF. CDR3 nucleotide sequence: TGTGCCAGCAGCCTCAGGACAGGGGAACTCGCAGATACGCAGTATTTT.

The sample holds one count of this clone. The chain carries TRBV12-5 and TRBJ2-2; D is possibly TRBD2 (5 bases). This CDR3 spans 14 amino acids. Per germline, CDR1 LGHNT and CDR2 FRNRAP. V shed 0 bases and J shed 7 bases, with 9 bases lying between them. The DNA for the CDR3 is TGTGCTAGTGGTTTGGTACTAGGGAACGGGGAGCTGTTTTTT. Amino acid sequence: CASGLVLGNGELFF.

The CDR3 nucleotides read TGCGCCAGCAGCCAAGGGACAGCCACTGAAGCTTTCTTT. The encoded protein is CASSQGTATEAFF. The rearrangement joins TRBV4-1 to TRBJ1-1; TRBD1 is a possible D gene (6 bases). V shed 1 base and J shed 4 bases, with 7 bases lying between them. The CDR3 is 13 residues long. Germline CDR1 MGHRA, CDR2 YSYEKL.

This chain uses TRBV11-3 with TRBJ2-1; TRBD2 agrees at 15 bases. After removal of 5 bases from V and 7 bases from J, the junction contained 18 bases not matched to a gene. This CDR3 is built from 20 residues. Germline-derived CDR1 and CDR2 are SGHNT and YENEEA. The CDR3 sequence is CASSHRGGEGLAGGENEQFF. The CDR3 region has the DNA TGTGCCAGCAGCCACCGGGGTGGAGAGGGACTAGCGGGGGGAGAGAATGAGCAGTTCTTC.

In DNA, the CDR3 is TGTGCCAGCTCCGGGGACATGAACACTGAAGCTTTCTTT. This encodes CASSGDMNTEAFF. The genes are TRBV18 and TRBJ1-1; D might be TRBD1 (6 bases). This CDR3 has 13 residues. V shed 6 bases and J shed 0 bases, with 8 bases lying between them. Germline V lookup: CDR1 KGHSH, CDR2 LQKENI. Full variable domain (rest looked up from reference TRBV18 and TRBJ1-1): NAGVMQNPRHLVRRRGQEARLRCSPMKGHSHVYWYRQLPEEGLKFMVYLQKENIIDESGMPKERFSAEFPKEGPSILRIQQVVRGDSAAYFCASSGDMNTEAFFGQGTRLTVV.

This sequence joins TRBV7-9 and TRBJ1-2, with TRBD1 identical over 8 bases. Germline CDR1 is SEHNR and CDR2 is FQNEAQ (reference sequence). CDR3 length: 15 amino acids. J gave up 4 bases and V 5 bases, and 9 bases lay outside the gene matches. The CDR3 loop reads CASSKSQGARYGYTF. The CDR3 DNA sequence: TGTGCCAGCAGCAAAAGCCAGGGGGCGCGCTATGGCTACACCTTC.

The rearrangement links TRBV7-9 to TRBJ1-1; D is possibly TRBD1 (6 bases). V lost 2 bases, J lost 6 bases, and 19 bases lay in between. The germline V gene has CDR1 SEHNR and CDR2 FQNEAQ (reference sequence). CDR3 length equals 16 residues. The CDR3 is CASSLIGAGDGPEAFF. The CDR3 nucleotides read TGTGCCAGCAGCTTAATCGGGGCAGGGGACGGGCCTGAAGCTTTCTTT. The complete variable domain, with remaining parts taken from reference TRBV7-9 and TRBJ1-1, reads DTGVSQNPRHKITKRGQNVTFRCDPISEHNRLYWYRQTLGQGPEFLTYFQNEAQLEKSRLLSDRFSAERPKGSFSTLEIQRTEQGDSAMYLCASSLIGAGDGPEAFFGQGTRLTVV.

The chain uses TRBV7-2 and TRBJ1-1; the D is unclear. The CDR3 is 14 residues long. Germline-derived CDR1 and CDR2 are SGHTA and FQGNSA. Trimming shortened V by 2 bases and J by 3 bases, and 10 bases separated the two germline ends. This CDR3 reads CASSLSVVYTEAFF. CDR3 sequence (DNA): TGTGCCAGCAGCTTATCGGTAGTATACACTGAAGCTTTCTTT. The full variable domain, with the rest looked up from reference TRBV7-2 and TRBJ1-1, is GAGVSQSPSNKVTEKGKDVELRCDPISGHTALYWYRQSLGQGLEFLIYFQGNSAPDKSGLPSDRFSAERTGGSVSTLTIQRTQQEDSAVYLCASSLSVVYTEAFFGQGTRLTVV.

The V and J genes are TRBV7-2 and TRBJ2-5, with D maybe TRBD2 (5 bases). Trimming stripped 6 bases from V and 2 bases from J, with 10 bases between. The length of the CDR3 is 13 residues. The germline CDR1 and CDR2 sequences are SGHTA and FQGNSA. The CDR3 sequence is CASRKAAQETQYF. The CDR3 DNA reads as TGTGCCAGCAGGAAAGCGGCTCAAGAGACCCAGTACTTC. Full variable domain (remainder filled in from reference TRBV7-2 and TRBJ2-5): GAGVSQSPSNKVTEKGKDVELRCDPISGHTALYWYRQSLGQGLEFLIYFQGNSAPDKSGLPSDRFSAERTGGSVSTLTIQRTQQEDSAVYLCASRKAAQETQYFGPGTRLLVL.